The 26 T cell receptor beta chains reported below all come from one sample, sequenced in a study of blood T cell dynamics during melanoma immunotherapy. Time point given: pre-treatment baseline. Profiled with immunoSEQ multiplex PCR; TCRdb holds only in-frame clones, not every one. The data show 11,000 or so clones, less than 90% seen once. The source was blood, collected from a patient treated with checkpoint blockade. The receptors come from a human donor with melanoma.

The rearrangement joins TRBV28 to TRBJ1-5, with 8 bases matching TRBD1. The CDR3 runs to 14 residues. The germline V gene encodes CDR1 MDHEN and CDR2 SYDVKM. V trimming: 5 bases; J trimming: 6 bases; junction bases outside the gene matches: 6. The CDR3 region has the DNA TGTGCCAGCAGTCCGGACAGGGCGGCTCAGCCCCAGCATTTT. Translated: CASSPDRAAQPQHF.

The chain has TRBV6-5 and TRBJ1-2, with D uncertain. The V gene's germline CDR1 is MNHEY and CDR2 SVGAGI. Trimming took 0 bases from V and 2 from J, leaving 7 bases between them. The CDR3 sequence is 14 residues long. CDR3 sequence reads: CASSYSARNYGYTF. In DNA form, the CDR3 reads TGTGCCAGCAGTTACTCGGCCAGAAACTATGGCTACACCTTC.

The chain carries TRBV6-5 and TRBJ1-3; 7 bases map to TRBD1. This CDR3 spans 15 amino acids. Trimming removed 2 bases from V and 2 bases from J; junction bases left unmatched: 3. Germline V gene sequence: CDR1 MNHEY, CDR2 SVGAGI. CDR3 nucleotides: TGTGCCAGCAGTTACGGACAGGTCGCTGGAAACACCATATATTTT. Translation gives CASSYGQVAGNTIYF.

V usage is TRBV7-2 and J usage is TRBJ2-2; D possibly corresponds to TRBD2 (6 bases). The length of the CDR3 is 16 residues. CDR1 SGHTA and CDR2 FQGNSA come from the germline V gene. V shed 2 bases and J shed 4 bases, with 14 bases lying between them. CDR3 residues: CASSLMVVGSTGELFF. The CDR3 region has the DNA TGTGCCAGCAGCTTAATGGTGGTCGGGAGCACCGGGGAGCTGTTTTTT.

CDR3 region: CATHEGNSGANVLTF. The DNA of the CDR3 is TGTGCCACCCATGAAGGTAACTCTGGGGCCAACGTCCTGACTTTC. This chain uses TRBV28 with TRBJ2-6; D remains unclear. This CDR3 is 15 amino acids long. Germline CDR1 MDHEN, CDR2 SYDVKM. The V gene lost 10 bases and the J gene lost 0 bases, with 13 bases spanning the gap.

The rearrangement uses TRBV19 and TRBJ2-1; tentatively, D is TRBD2 (6 bases). Deletions cut 5 bases from V and 6 bases from J, with 17 bases between. This CDR3 has 15 amino acids. Germline lookup yields CDR1 LNHDA and CDR2 SQIVND (reference sequence). Written as DNA, the CDR3 is TGTGCCAGTAGTGCGGTGGGCGGAGGGGTCAATGAGCAGTTCTTC. It is translated as CASSAVGGGVNEQFF.

V is TRBV2 and J is TRBJ1-6, with 9 bases aligning to TRBD1. CDR3 length: 15 residues. J was trimmed by 7 bases and V by 7 bases; bases with no gene match: 8. Germline-derived CDR1 and CDR2 are SNHLY and FYNNEI. CDR3 protein: CASNRAGTGNSPLHF. In DNA, the CDR3 is TGTGCCAGCAATAGGGCCGGGACAGGGAATTCACCCCTCCACTTT.

This clone is a singleton in its sample. The V call is TRBV21-1, the J call TRBJ1-4. TRBV21-1 is tagged as a pseudogene. The CDR3 covers 16 residues. The CDR3 reads CASSKEGEGEGEKLFF. CDR3 DNA sequence: TGTGCCAGCAGCAAAGAGGGAGAGGGGGAGGGAGAAAAACTGTTTTTT.

As DNA, the CDR3 is TGTGCCAGCAGGGGACAGGGGGGTGGGGCTGAAGCTTTCTTT. Translated, it gives CASRGQGGGAEAFF. This chain links TRBV7-2 with TRBJ1-1, with TRBD1 matching 11 bases. The CDR3 covers 14 residues. Trimming removed 6 bases from V and 6 bases from J; junction bases left unmatched: 6. Looked up from germline, CDR1 is SGHTA and CDR2 is FQGNSA. The whole variable domain, remainder taken from reference TRBV7-2 and TRBJ1-1, is GAGVSQSPSNKVTEKGKDVELRCDPISGHTALYWYRQSLGQGLEFLIYFQGNSAPDKSGLPSDRFSAERTGGSVSTLTIQRTQQEDSAVYLCASRGQGGGAEAFFGQGTRLTVV.

The chain has TRBV5-5 and TRBJ2-7; D unresolved. The CDR3 spans 15 residues. The V end was cut by 2 bases, the J end by 0 bases, with 12 bases between. CDR1 is SGHKS and CDR2 is YYEKEE in the germline V gene (reference sequence). Here the CDR3 DNA reads TGTGCCAGCAGCTTAAAGGGTACGAGCTCCTACGAGCAGTACTTC. It specifies CASSLKGTSSYEQYF.

CDR3 region: CAWRARDTQYF. CDR3 bases: TGTGCCTGGAGGGCACGAGATACGCAGTATTTT. The V call is TRBV30, the J call TRBJ2-3; D not resolved. In germline, CDR1 is GTSNPN, CDR2 SVGIG (reference sequence). Trimming took off 3 bases at V and 5 bases at J, with 6 bases between the two ends. The CDR3 loop spans 11 amino acids.

This clone was counted once. The gene calls are TRBV30 and TRBJ2-7, with 8 nucleotides matching TRBD2. CDR1 is GTSNPN and CDR2 is SVGIG in the germline V gene (reference sequence). V lost 1 base and J lost 7; bases outside the gene matches: 9. CDR3 length equals 14 residues. The DNA for the CDR3 is TGTGCCTGGAGTGCTGCCAGCGGGAGTCGGGAGCAGTACTTC. Protein sequence: CAWSAASGSREQYF.

The V and J genes are TRBV2 and TRBJ1-1, with 7 bases identical to TRBD1. Germline V lookup: CDR1 SNHLY, CDR2 FYNNEI. J was trimmed by 6 bases and V by 6 bases; bases with no gene match: 19. The CDR3 loop spans 17 amino acids. CDR3 coding DNA: TGTGCCAGCAGGCCTCCCTGGACAGGCCAAGGGGGGGCTGAAGCTTTCTTT. The encoded protein is CASRPPWTGQGGAEAFF.

The chain links TRBV21-1 to TRBJ2-5; the table names TRBD2, a call not compared with the DNA. TRBV21-1 is labeled a pseudogene. The CDR3 runs to 15 residues. CDR3 sequence reads: CASSKVGGAQETQYF. The DNA for the CDR3 is TGTGCCAGCAGCAAAGTGGGGGGGGCTCAGGAGACCCAGTACTTC.

The chain recombines TRBV11-3 with TRBJ2-7, with D possibly being TRBD1 or TRBD2 (5 bases each). V was clipped by 0 bases and J by 6 bases, with 12 bases between them. The germline gives CDR1 SGHNT, CDR2 YENEEA. The CDR3 is 14 amino acids. In DNA form, the CDR3 reads TGTGCCAGCAGCTTAGATCCGGCAGGGACCGAGCAGTACTTC. This encodes CASSLDPAGTEQYF.

The chain links TRBV5-4 to TRBJ1-2; the D is unclear. Trimming cost V 5 bases and J 1 base, with 12 bases left between them. The germline V gene encodes CDR1 SGHNT and CDR2 YYREEE (reference sequence). This CDR3 is 14 amino acids long. The CDR3 here is CASREGGRNYGYTF. The CDR3 bases are TGTGCCAGCAGGGAGGGCGGCCGTAACTATGGCTACACCTTC. The entire variable domain, with the rest obtained from reference TRBV5-4 and TRBJ1-2, is as follows: ETGVTQSPTHLIKTRGQQVTLRCSSQSGHNTVSWYQQALGQGPQFIFQYYREEENGRGNFPPRFSGLQFPNYSSELNVNALELDDSALYLCASREGGRNYGYTFGSGTRLTVV.

The CDR3 is CASSQGGTSESSYNSPLHF. The CDR3 nucleotides are TGCGCCAGCAGCCAAGGGGGGACCTCGGAGAGCTCCTATAATTCACCCCTCCACTTT. V usage is TRBV4-1 and J usage is TRBJ1-6; D may be TRBD1 (5 bases). V was pared by 1 base and J by 0 bases, with 16 bases between. Germline V gives CDR1 MGHRA, CDR2 YSYEKL. CDR3 length: 19 amino acids.

The CDR3 here is CASSIQDGTYGYTF. The CDR3, as DNA: TGTGCCAGTAGTATTCAGGACGGCACCTATGGCTACACCTTC. This rearrangement joins TRBV19 to TRBJ1-2; D gene uncertain. CDR1 LNHDA and CDR2 SQIVND come from the germline V gene (reference sequence). The length of the CDR3 is 14 residues. V was clipped by 3 bases and J by 4 bases, with 12 bases between them.

This sequence joins TRBV19 and TRBJ1-6; possibly TRBD1 for D (5 bases). V shed 4 bases and J shed 9 bases, with 13 bases lying between them. This CDR3 region has 14 residues. The germline CDR1 and CDR2 sequences are LNHDA and SQIVND (reference sequence). This chain's CDR3 is CASSNQGGTSPLHF. Written as DNA, the CDR3 is TGTGCCAGTAGTAATCAGGGAGGGACTTCACCCCTCCACTTT.

This sequence joins TRBV2 and TRBJ1-5, with a possible D match to TRBD1 (5 bases). The length of the CDR3 is 16 residues. V shed 4 bases and J shed 2 bases, with 15 bases lying between them. Germline assignment: CDR1 SNHLY and CDR2 FYNNEI. CDR3 bases: TGTGCCAGCAGTGGGGGCAGGGTCATTGGCAATCAGCCCCAGCATTTT. The encoded protein is CASSGGRVIGNQPQHF.

This clone was counted only a few times. The gene calls are TRBV28 and TRBJ1-2; D remains unclear. Germline lookup yields CDR1 MDHEN and CDR2 SYDVKM. There are 14 residues in the CDR3. The V and J ends lost 5 bases and 8 bases respectively, with 18 bases between them. The CDR3 coding sequence is TGTGCCAGCAGTCCCCCCACACTTCCCCGGGGCTACACCTTC. The encoded protein is CASSPPTLPRGYTF.

The rearrangement links TRBV6-5 to TRBJ2-1, with D possibly matching TRBD2 (5 bases). Per germline, CDR1 MNHEY and CDR2 SVGAGI. V was trimmed by 2 bases and J by 5 bases, leaving 10 bases between them. The length of the CDR3 is 14 residues. The chain's CDR3 is CASSYKRVHNEQFF. Here the CDR3 DNA reads TGTGCCAGCAGTTACAAGAGGGTCCACAATGAGCAGTTCTTC.

The chain uses TRBV28 and TRBJ1-1; no clear D. V gave up 3 bases and J gave up 1 base, with 6 bases separating them. The CDR3 runs 13 residues. Germline CDR1 reads MDHEN; CDR2 reads SYDVKM. The CDR3 here is CASSFPGNTEAFF. The DNA for the CDR3 is TGTGCCAGCAGTTTTCCGGGGAACACTGAAGCTTTCTTT.

This clone has just a few counts. Other DNA sequences within the sample encode an identical CDR3. CDR3 DNA sequence: TGTGCCAGCAGTTCTCTAAGCGGGAGCCTCTACGAGCAGTACTTC. It is translated as CASSSLSGSLYEQYF. The chain carries TRBV28 and TRBJ2-7, with 8 bases identical to TRBD2. This CDR3 has 15 residues. Germline CDR1 and CDR2: MDHEN and SYDVKM. The V and J ends lost 4 bases and 3 bases, in that order; junction bases with no gene match: 8.

V usage is TRBV18 and J usage is TRBJ2-1; TRBD2 matches at 8 bases. Germline-derived CDR1 and CDR2 are KGHSH and LQKENI. After removal of 0 bases from V and 7 bases from J, the junction contained 8 bases not matched to a gene. The CDR3 consists of 16 residues. The CDR3 DNA reads as TGTGCCAGCTCACCACCCCGCAGCGGGAGAGGAAATGAGCAGTTCTTC. It is translated as CASSPPRSGRGNEQFF.

The chain uses TRBV15 and TRBJ2-6; no firm D call. This CDR3 is 16 amino acids long. V was shortened by 1 base and J by 4 bases, with 11 bases between the two germline ends. Germline-derived CDR1 and CDR2 are LNHNV and YYDKDF (reference sequence). The CDR3: CATSRGKGSGANVLTF. CDR3 nucleotide sequence: TGTGCCACCAGCAGAGGCAAGGGTTCAGGGGCCAACGTCCTGACTTTC.